The next 15 T cell receptor beta chains were all read from a single sample in a study of blood T cell repertoires in COVID-19. The repertoire was sequenced with immunoSEQ multiplex PCR; TCRdb's copy has only in-frame clones and lacks some. The sample consists of 140,000 or so clones, 80% to 85% of them appearing once. Sequencing was done on a sample of peripheral blood. Receptor source: a human donor in a cohort sampled during active COVID-19.

There are a few counts of this clone. The V and J genes are TRBV3-1 (or the pseudogene TRBV3-2) and TRBJ2-7, with 8 bases aligning to TRBD1. The CDR3 is 15 amino acids. The ends lost 4 bases at V and 5 bases at J; junction bases unmatched: 10. Germline CDR1 and CDR2: LGHDT and YNNKEL (reference sequence). CDR3 amino acids: CASSPGQVVRDEQYF. For the CDR3, the DNA is TGTGCCAGCAGCCCGGGACAGGTAGTAAGGGACGAGCAGTACTTC.

The chain employs TRBV7-6 and TRBJ1-5; no reliable D call. Germline CDR1 reads SGHVS; CDR2 reads FNYEAQ. Trimming pared 2 bases from V and 0 bases from J, leaving 8 bases between. This CDR3 spans 15 amino acids. CDR3 sequence reads: CASSLTDDSNQPQHF. The CDR3, as DNA: TGTGCCAGCAGCTTAACAGACGATAGCAATCAGCCCCAGCATTTT.

This chain connects TRBV15 to TRBJ1-5; D remains unclear. The germline CDR1 and CDR2 sequences are LNHNV and YYDKDF (reference sequence). The CDR3 totals 16 residues. V gave up 0 bases and J gave up 2 bases, with 11 bases separating them. The CDR3 DNA is TGTGCCACCAGCAGAGATAGCAGGAGGGGCAATCAGCCCCAGCATTTT. Protein sequence: CATSRDSRRGNQPQHF.

The CDR3 region has the DNA TGTGCCAGCAGTTCCCCACAGGGGGCCACTGAAGCTTTCTTT. It encodes CASSSPQGATEAFF. The chain is built from TRBV6-5 and TRBJ1-1; TRBD1 matches 9 bases. From germline, CDR1 is MNHEY and CDR2 SVGAGI. Germline trimming cut 4 bases from V and 4 bases from J; bases unmatched to any gene: 4. CDR3 length: 14 residues.

This chain links TRBV15 with TRBJ2-7; TRBD1 might be the D (5 bases). The germline gives CDR1 LNHNV, CDR2 YYDKDF (reference sequence). The CDR3 contains 17 residues. V was clipped by 5 bases and J by 6 bases, with 26 bases between them. CDR3 in amino acids: CATSARLLSGQHGEQYF. In nucleotides, the CDR3 is TGTGCCACCAGCGCGCGTCTCTTGTCAGGGCAGCATGGCGAGCAGTACTTC.

This clone has just a few counts. The rearrangement joins TRBV5-1 to TRBJ1-2; 7 bases agree with TRBD1. Germline V gene data show CDR1 as SGHRS and CDR2 as YFSETQ. The CDR3 has 16 residues. The trim removed 4 bases at V and 4 bases at J, leaving 13 bases unmatched. In DNA form, the CDR3 reads TGCGCCAGCAGCGGGAGCCAACAGGGGTCGGGCTATGGCTACACCTTC. Its translation: CASSGSQQGSGYGYTF.

This rearrangement joins TRBV5-1 to TRBJ1-1; 7 bases are shared with TRBD1. CDR1 and CDR2 from the germline V gene are SGHRS and YFSETQ. V lost 0 bases, J lost 2 bases, and 4 bases stayed unmatched. The CDR3 has 15 residues. The CDR3 protein is CASSLGQGVNTEAFF. The DNA for the CDR3 is TGCGCCAGCAGCTTGGGCCAGGGGGTAAACACTGAAGCTTTCTTT.

This chain connects TRBV4-1 to TRBJ2-4; TRBD2 aligns across 8 bases. The trim removed 4 bases at V and 2 bases at J, leaving 7 bases unmatched. This CDR3 contains 16 residues. Germline CDR1 and CDR2: MGHRA and YSYEKL. CDR3 DNA sequence: TGCGCCAGCAGCCCTTACGGGGGGGCGACCAAAAACATTCAGTACTTC. Residues: CASSPYGGATKNIQYF.

This clone was recorded once. The chain uses TRBV5-4 and TRBJ2-3; 11 bases line up with TRBD2. The CDR3 loop spans 16 amino acids. The ends lost 3 bases at V and 0 bases at J; junction bases unmatched: 3. Germline lookup yields CDR1 SGHNT and CDR2 YYREEE (reference sequence). CDR3 sequence reads: CASSSGLAVSTDTQYF. The CDR3 region has the DNA TGTGCCAGCAGCTCGGGACTAGCGGTTAGCACAGATACGCAGTATTTT.

The chain uses TRBV3-1 (or the pseudogene TRBV3-2) and TRBJ2-1; D uncertain. Trimming cost V 2 bases and J 0 bases, with 11 bases left between them. Germline V gene data show CDR1 as LGHDT and CDR2 as YNNKEL (reference sequence). CDR3 length: 16 residues. The CDR3 DNA is TGTGCCAGCAGCCAACCCCAGGTGAGCTCCTACAATGAGCAGTTCTTC. As protein: CASSQPQVSSYNEQFF.

The chain employs TRBV19 and TRBJ2-1, with 10 positions matching TRBD1. The junction had 6 bases not matched to a gene; V was cut back by 6 bases and J by 7 bases. This CDR3 is 14 amino acids long. Germline CDR1 and CDR2: LNHDA and SQIVND (reference sequence). The CDR3 nucleotides are TGTGCCAGTAGAAGACAGGGGGCTGTGAATGAGCAGTTCTTC. This translates into CASRRQGAVNEQFF.

J is TRBJ2-2 and V is TRBV10-2; D possibly corresponds to TRBD1 (5 bases). Looked up from germline, CDR1 is WSHSY and CDR2 is SAAADI. This CDR3 is built from 14 residues. V gave up 4 bases and J gave up 6 bases, with 12 bases separating them. The DNA for the CDR3 is TGCGCCAGCAGTGCAGGCAGGGTCTCCGGGGAGCTGTTTTTT. Translation: CASSAGRVSGELFF.

The V gene is TRBV5-1, the J gene TRBJ2-7; a weak D match, TRBD1 (6 bases). Germline loops: CDR1 SGHRS, CDR2 YFSETQ. The V end was cut by 0 bases, the J end by 2 bases, with 12 bases between. The CDR3 has 15 amino acids. The CDR3 nucleotides read TGCGCCAGCAGCTTGGCTCAGGGGAAGCCCTACGAGCAGTACTTC. Residues: CASSLAQGKPYEQYF.

The J gene is TRBJ1-3, the V gene TRBV28, with a possible D match to TRBD1 (6 bases). The V and J ends lost 3 bases and 0 bases respectively, with 12 bases between them. The CDR3 totals 16 residues. Germline loops: CDR1 MDHEN, CDR2 SYDVKM. CDR3 bases: TGTGCCAGCAGTTTTTCGACAGGAGTCTCTGGAAACACCATATATTTT. The encoded protein is CASSFSTGVSGNTIYF.

This chain connects TRBV14 to TRBJ1-1; D ambiguous. V dropped 2 bases and J dropped 9 bases, with 10 bases sitting between them. The CDR3 contains 12 residues. Germline V gene data show CDR1 as SGHDN and CDR2 as FVKESK. The CDR3 sequence: CASSQLPTQAFF. CDR3 coding DNA: TGTGCCAGCAGCCAATTGCCGACTCAAGCTTTCTTT.